This T cell receptor (beta chain) derives from a study of blood T cell repertoires in COVID-19. This table comes from immunoSEQ multiplex PCR, and its TCRdb copy is limited to in-frame clones, with some not included. Of approximately 69,000 clones listed, approximately 86% are singletons. The V segment lost 6 bases and the J segment 1 base; nucleotides outside the gene matches: 9. Germline V gene sequence: CDR1 MNHEY, CDR2 SVGEGT. CDR3 size: 15 residues. This sequence joins TRBV6-2 or TRBV6-3 and TRBJ2-7; TRBD1 agrees at 7 bases. Sequences were obtained from peripheral blood. This receptor was identified in a human donor in a cohort sampled during active COVID-19. This CDR3 reads CASSKQGIESYEQYF. CDR3 nucleotide sequence: TGTGCCAGCAGCAAACAGGGGATTGAGTCCTACGAGCAGTACTTC.